The T cell receptor (beta chain) described here comes from a study of blood T cells in healthy people across ages. Study-wide results and limits: Underestimates were what the diversity estimates from one million T cells were considered to be.

A second 7 to 11 cycle PCR used barcoded and J-beta primers. Tagging of each cDNA molecule was performed by a template-switch adaptor with 12 random nucleotides. In TCRdb, the 5' RACE reads were re-called with MiXCR into one record per CDR3 protein. The table records hundreds of thousands of distinct CDR3 sequences, approximately 24% of them present only once. In regard to this clonotype: The target antigen is unknown. At one boundary the junction diverges from the germline segment, which might be a read error.

Germline-derived CDR1 and CDR2 are LNHNV and YYDKDF (reference sequence). The CDR3 consists of 11 residues. This sample also belongs to another study, concerning T cells of mothers and their children.

This clonotype was sampled from a boy younger than 18 in good health. The rearrangement uses TRBV15 and TRBJ1-2, with D perhaps TRBD1 (5 bases). The sequenced sample consisted of blood. The CDR3 loop reads CATSREGRRDF. CDR3 nucleotide sequence: TGTGCCACCAGCAGAGAGGGGCGACGGGACTTC.